This T cell receptor (beta chain) is drawn from a study of Ad26.COV2.S vaccination and SARS-CoV-2 variants. Findings and caveats of the study: Responses of T cells in total may have been underestimated by the TCR breadth and depth analyses.

Sequencing was performed with immunoSEQ multiplex PCR; in TCRdb, only in-frame clones are kept and a portion is missing. The sample has 450,000 to 550,000 clones; 89% are singletons. This CDR3 contains 14 residues. CDR1 and CDR2 (germline): PRHDT, FYEKMQ (reference sequence). Germline trimming cut 2 bases from V and 7 bases from J; bases unmatched to any gene: 5. Treatment noted: around 19 received Ad26.COV2.S at low or high dose, single or two shots; about 5 received placebo; per-sample allocation not given. All samples were drawn on day 63, counting from the first vaccine or placebo injection. This clone has only a few counts. Its antigen remains unknown.

The rearrangement uses TRBV13 and TRBJ1-1; 9 bases line up with TRBD1. This specimen was peripheral blood, taken in a trial of Ad26.COV2.S vaccine versus placebo. The source of this sequence is a person between 18 and 65 years old who received the Ad26.COV2.S COVID-19 vaccine or a placebo. The CDR3 spells CASSLPNRGLEAFF. In DNA, the CDR3 is TGTGCCAGCAGCTTACCGAACAGGGGGCTTGAAGCTTTCTTT. Based on the CDR3 plus reference TRBV13 and TRBJ1-1, the full variable domain is AAGVIQSPRHLIKEKRETATLKCYPIPRHDTVYWYQQGPGQDPQFLISFYEKMQSDKGSIPDRFSAQQFSDYHSELNMSSLELGDSALYFCASSLPNRGLEAFFGQGTRLTVV.